The subject of this entry is one T cell receptor beta chain. Random hexamers were used to reverse transcribe roughly 0.5 to 1 ug of RNA. Multiplex immunoSEQ PCR targeted 54 Vbeta and 13 Jbeta TCR beta segments. Each CDR3 protein gets one entry after TCRdb re-called the immunoSEQ multiplex PCR reads with MiXCR. Of about 300,000 distinct CDR3 sequences in the sample, almost 85% were seen once. Sequencing of TCR beta drew on CD8+ and CD4+ T cells from blood. Control patients had untreated stable or active relapsing-remitting multiple sclerosis by revised McDonald criteria. TEMRA cells were FACS-enriched, while CD8+ and CD4+ T cells were negatively isolated. The data originate from a study of CD8 T cells in Susac syndrome. Trimming left V 3 bases short and J 3 bases short, with 11 bases between. The CDR3 is 14 amino acids. Germline lookup yields CDR1 ENHRY and CDR2 SYGVKD.

Source material: CD8+ T cells from PBMCs. The J gene is TRBJ2-5, the V gene TRBV10-3; D assignment may be TRBD1 or TRBD2 (5 bases each). The sequence was collected from a human donor with multiple sclerosis. CDR3 bases: TGTGCCATCAGTGACGCTGGGGGAGAAGAGACCCAGTACTTC. It codes for CAISDAGGEETQYF.